The rows below give T cell receptor beta chains drawn from one sample of a study of PD-L1 blockade in urothelial cancer. Using immunoSEQ multiplex PCR, the repertoire was profiled, and TCRdb retains in-frame clones only, with some absent. In the table there are about 90,000 clones, roughly 90% of which are singletons. Sequencing used PBMCs, obtained around atezolizumab (anti-PD-L1) treatment. Source of these receptors: a man between 60 and 75 years old with urothelial cancer. The CDR3 runs from the conserved cysteine through the conserved F or W. The D gene is left open where the match is weak. The size entry is marked missing in some rows and otherwise reads once, few, many or a size class.

clone_size d_call j_call v_call cdr3_nt cdr3_aa
NA NA TRBJ2-3 TRBV4-3 TGCGCCAGCAGCGTATTAGTCCGGTCAGATACGCAGTATTTT CASSVLVRSDTQYF
NA TRBD2 TRBJ2-5 TRBV5-1 TGCGCCAGCAGTGAAAGCGGGAGTGAGACCCAGTACTTC CASSESGSETQYF
once NA TRBJ2-7 TRBV27 TGTGCCAGCAGCAGAGAACCGGGACTGCGCCCTAACGAGCAGTACTTC CASSREPGLRPNEQYF
NA TRBD1 TRBJ2-7 TRBV7-3 TGTGCCAGCAGCGCAACAGGGGGCGGCGACGAGCAGTACTTC CASSATGGGDEQYF
NA TRBD1 TRBJ2-5 TRBV5-1 TGCGCCAGCGGTAAACAGGGGGGCCGAGAGACCCAGTACTTC CASGKQGGRETQYF
NA NA TRBJ1-2 TRBV28 TGTGCCAGCAGGTCGGCGGGGCGCCTCTATGGCTACACCTTC CASRSAGRLYGYTF
NA TRBD1 TRBJ2-5 TRBV2 TGTGCCAGCAATTCAGGGACAGGGGAAGAGACCCAGTACTTC CASNSGTGEETQYF
NA TRBD1 TRBJ2-7 TRBV7-2 TGTGCCAGCAGCGCCGGGACAGGGGTGGGCGAGCAGTACTTC CASSAGTGVGEQYF
NA NA TRBJ2-7 TRBV6-1 TGTGCCAGCGAGACAGGTAGCCCGTTACACGAGCAGTACTTC CASETGSPLHEQYF
NA NA TRBJ1-2 TRBV6-1 TGTGCCAGCAGTGAAGGGGGGGGGCGTTTCTATGGCTACACCTTC CASSEGGGRFYGYTF
once TRBD2 TRBJ2-3 TRBV5-4 TGTGCCAGCAGTTGGGCGGCTAGCGGGGGGACAGATACGCAGTATTTT CASSWAASGGTDTQYF
NA NA TRBJ2-5 TRBV7-6 TGTGCCAGCAGCTTGACAGGGTCGGGGAGGGAGACCCAGTACTTC CASSLTGSGRETQYF
NA TRBD1 TRBJ2-7 TRBV7-3 TGTGCCAGCAGCACGGGACAGGGTCCCTACGAGCAGTACTTC CASSTGQGPYEQYF
NA NA TRBJ2-2 TRBV5-1 TGCGCCAGCAGCTTGTCCACGCGTCTCGGGGAGCTGTTTTTT CASSLSTRLGELFF
NA NA TRBJ1-2 TRBV18 TGTGCCAGCTCACGGGGTGCGGGCAGCACCTATGGCTACACCTTC CASSRGAGSTYGYTF
once NA TRBJ2-3 TRBV2 TGTGCCAGCAGGGTGGAGGGGGGGACCACAGATACGCAGTATTTT CASRVEGGTTDTQYF
NA TRBD2 TRBJ2-5 TRBV4-3 TGCGCCAGCAGCCCGACTAGCGGGGGAGGAGAGACCCAGTACTTC CASSPTSGGGETQYF
NA TRBD2 TRBJ2-7 TRBV7-2 TGTGCCAGCAGCCATCTAGCGGACTCCTACGAGCAGTACTTC CASSHLADSYEQYF
NA NA TRBJ2-3 TRBV4-2 TGTGCCAGCAGCCAAGTAGCTGGAACGGGGTCAGATACGCAGTATTTT CASSQVAGTGSDTQYF
NA NA TRBJ2-6 TRBV10-3 TGTGCCATCGGAGAGGCAGGGTATACCTCTGGGGCCAACGTCCTGACTTTC CAIGEAGYTSGANVLTF
NA NA TRBJ2-7 TRBV6-6 TGTGCCAGCATATCCGGGACTGGCTCCTACGAGCAGTACTTC CASISGTGSYEQYF
NA TRBD1 TRBJ1-1 TRBV30 TGTGCCTGGAGTAGACAGGGGGCAGGAAACACTGAAGCTTTCTTT CAWSRQGAGNTEAFF
NA NA TRBJ2-4 TRBV7-2 TGTGCCAGCAGCCTACTCGAAAACATTCAGTACTTC CASSLLENIQYF
NA NA TRBJ2-3 TRBV30 TGTGCCTGGAGTGGAGGTCCTAATCGGCTGGAGTATTTT CAWSGGPNRLEYF
few NA TRBJ1-2 TRBV19 TGTGCCAGTAGTATGGGCGGGGCAGGTGGCTACACCTTC CASSMGGAGGYTF
NA TRBD1 TRBJ2-1 TRBV2 TGTGCCAGCAGCCGGGACAGTATTGATGAGCAGTTCTTC CASSRDSIDEQFF